This entry lists 26 T cell receptor beta chains sequenced from one sample in a study of T cell repertoires in cytomegalovirus infection. Their cognate antigens are unknown. TCRdb used MiXCR to reprocess the reads, holding one entry per CDR3 protein. The table records fewer than 850,000 distinct CDR3 sequences, just under 30% of them present only once. The sequencing here drew on cultured CD8+ T cells from PBMCs, taken from culture after CMV antigen stimulation. Receptor source: a human donor in good health (CMV status not recorded). Some clones in this sample may be carry-over from other donors' samples.

Many counts were recorded for this clonotype. The genes are TRBV7-9 and TRBJ2-7, with D possibly TRBD1 on 5 matching bases. Per germline, CDR1 SEHNR and CDR2 FQNEAQ (reference sequence). The CDR3 totals 13 residues. V lost 2 bases and J 6 bases, leaving 11 bases between the germline ends. The CDR3 bases are TGTGCCAGCAGCTTACAGGGCTCCGGCGAGCAGTACTTC. As protein: CASSLQGSGEQYF.

This clonotype was observed a few times. The chain employs TRBV7-9 and TRBJ2-7, with 10 bases fitting TRBD1. The CDR3 covers 16 residues. With V trimmed by 2 bases and J by 3 bases, 7 bases remained unmatched. Germline lookup yields CDR1 SEHNR and CDR2 FQNEAQ (reference sequence). The CDR3 region is CASSLSYGTGVYEQYV. The DNA of the CDR3 is TGTGCCAGCAGCTTATCTTACGGGACAGGGGTCTACGAGCAGTACGTC.

This chain joins TRBV4-1 and TRBJ1-5; D is perhaps TRBD1 (6 bases). Trimming left V 1 base short and J 0 bases short, with 19 bases between. CDR1 and CDR2 from the germline V gene are MGHRA and YSYEKL. The CDR3 is 19 amino acids. The CDR3 loop is CASSQAFLPGVNSNQPQHF. CDR3 coding DNA: TGCGCCAGCAGCCAAGCTTTCTTGCCAGGGGTTAATAGCAATCAGCCCCAGCATTTT.

This clonotype came up a few times. The chain couples TRBV14 to TRBJ1-4, with D maybe TRBD1 (6 bases). This CDR3 contains 15 residues. Trimming pared 1 base from V and 5 bases from J, leaving 11 bases between. Germline CDR1 reads SGHDN; CDR2 reads FVKESK. The CDR3 here is CASSQVTGTNEKLFF. The CDR3 region has the DNA TGTGCCAGCAGCCAAGTTACAGGGACAAATGAAAAACTGTTTTTT. The whole variable domain, remainder taken from reference TRBV14 and TRBJ1-4, is EAGVTQFPSHSVIEKGQTVTLRCDPISGHDNLYWYRRVMGKEIKFLLHFVKESKQDESGMPNNRFLAERTGGTYSTLKVQPAELEDSGVYFCASSQVTGTNEKLFFGSGTQLSVL.

This clonotype was observed a handful of times. This chain connects TRBV4-2 to TRBJ1-5; TRBD1 aligns across 7 bases. CDR3 length equals 19 residues. The germline V gene has CDR1 LGHNA and CDR2 YNFKEQ. Unmatched junction bases numbered 16, after V lost 1 base and J lost 4 bases. The CDR3 nucleotides read TGTGCCAGCAGCCAAGTACCCAGCCCAGGGGGTCGGAGGAATCAGCCCCAGCATTTT. This translates into CASSQVPSPGGRRNQPQHF.

The chain links TRBV14 to TRBJ2-1, with 16 nucleotides matching TRBD2. The CDR3 is 17 amino acids. The V gene end was trimmed by 3 bases and the J gene end by 8 bases; junction bases not matched to a gene: 7. CDR1 and CDR2 from the germline V gene are SGHDN and FVKESK. The CDR3 is CASSHKSGTSGGDEQFF. For the CDR3, the DNA is TGTGCCAGCAGCCACAAGTCCGGGACTAGCGGGGGGGATGAGCAGTTCTTC.

The table lists this clonotype with a few counts. The chain uses TRBV7-9 and TRBJ2-5, with no clear D. The CDR3 runs to 12 residues. Per the germline V gene, CDR1 is SEHNR and CDR2 is FQNEAQ (reference sequence). V lost 5 bases to trimming and J lost 10 bases, with 14 bases between them. The CDR3 region has the DNA TGTGCCAGCAGCCCCGGGTTCGGCGACCAGTACTTC. It codes for CASSPGFGDQYF.

The chain couples TRBV2 to TRBJ2-2, with 9 bases fitting TRBD2. CDR3 length: 15 residues. V was pared by 4 bases and J by 1 base, with 1 base of the junction left unmatched. Germline V gene sequence: CDR1 SNHLY, CDR2 FYNNEI. The CDR3: CASSGSGGNTGELFF. The CDR3 region has the DNA TGTGCCAGCAGTGGTAGCGGGGGGAACACCGGGGAGCTGTTTTTT.

This CDR3 reads CASSLVAGSEQYF. DNA for the CDR3: TGTGCCAGCAGCTTAGTAGCAGGGAGCGAGCAGTACTTC. V is TRBV13 and J is TRBJ2-7; D assignment may be TRBD1 or TRBD2 (5 bases each). Trimming removed 1 base from V and 6 bases from J, with 10 bases in between. The CDR3 runs to 13 residues. The germline gives CDR1 PRHDT, CDR2 FYEKMQ (reference sequence).

CDR3 region: CASSLGQGDGAKNIQYF. Here the CDR3 DNA reads TGTGCCAGCAGCCTGGGACAGGGGGATGGAGCCAAAAACATTCAGTACTTC. The chain has TRBV7-6 and TRBJ2-4; 11 bases fit TRBD1. There are 17 residues in the CDR3. CDR1 is SGHVS, CDR2 FNYEAQ, per germline. The V segment lost 5 bases and the J segment 0 bases; nucleotides outside the gene matches: 6. Combining the CDR3 with reference TRBV7-6 and TRBJ2-4 gives the whole variable domain GAGVSQSPRYKVTKRGQDVALRCDPISGHVSLYWYRQALGQGPEFLTYFNYEAQQDKSGLPNDRFSAERPEGSISTLTIQRTEQRDSAMYRCASSLGQGDGAKNIQYFGAGTRLSVL.

The chain links TRBV2 to TRBJ2-2, with D possibly matching TRBD1 (6 bases). This CDR3 is 13 amino acids long. Trimming shortened V by 7 bases and J by 6 bases, and 12 bases separated the two germline ends. Germline loops: CDR1 SNHLY, CDR2 FYNNEI. The CDR3 protein is CASTGEGAGELFF. In nucleotides, the CDR3 is TGTGCCAGCACAGGGGAAGGTGCCGGGGAGCTGTTTTTT.

This clonotype was counted a few times. This sequence joins TRBV24-1 and TRBJ2-1; no reliable D call. The CDR3 is 13 residues long. V shed 5 bases and J shed 8 bases, with 12 bases lying between them. CDR1 and CDR2 from the germline V gene are KGHDR and SFDVKD. CDR3 residues: CATSGLTGHEQFF. CDR3 DNA sequence: TGTGCCACCAGTGGGTTAACGGGCCATGAGCAGTTCTTC.

CDR3 region: CASSYRAEWKQPQHF. CDR3 bases: TGTGCCAGCAGTTATCGGGCGGAGTGGAAACAGCCCCAGCATTTT. The chain has TRBV6-2 or TRBV6-3 and TRBJ1-5; no definite D call. CDR3 length equals 15 residues. Trimming took off 3 bases at V and 7 bases at J, with 16 bases between the two ends. Looked up from germline, CDR1 is MNHEY and CDR2 is SVGEGT.

V and J are TRBV14 and TRBJ1-5; a weak D match, TRBD1 (5 bases). Deletions cut 3 bases from V and 4 bases from J, with 16 bases between. The CDR3 loop spans 16 amino acids. CDR1 SGHDN and CDR2 FVKESK come from the germline V gene. The CDR3 loop reads CASSHATGGGNQPQHF. Here the CDR3 DNA reads TGTGCCAGCAGCCACGCCACAGGCGGAGGAAATCAGCCCCAGCATTTT.

In regard to this clonotype: A read error may account for a junction end that differs from germline. The chain is built from TRBV4-1 and TRBJ1-2, with 7 bases aligning to TRBD1. Germline values: CDR1 MGHRA, CDR2 YSYEKL. CDR3 length: 16 residues. The CDR3, as DNA: TGCGCCAGCAGCCAAGTACCGACAGGGACGGACTATGGCTGCACCTTC. Translated: CASSQVPTGTDYGCTF.

The chain has TRBV20-1 and TRBJ2-3; 11 bases map to TRBD2. CDR1 DFQATT and CDR2 SNEGSKA come from the germline V gene (reference sequence). CDR3 length: 15 amino acids. The V and J ends lost 5 bases and 0 bases, in that order; junction bases with no gene match: 4. DNA for the CDR3: TGCAGTGCTCCTAGCGGGGGGACTAGCACAGATACGCAGTATTTT. Its translation: CSAPSGGTSTDTQYF.

The table lists this clonotype with a few counts. The chain joins TRBV7-4 to TRBJ1-4, with a weak D call TRBD1 (5 bases). The CDR3 sequence is 13 residues long. Germline V CDR1 and CDR2: SGHVT, SQSDAQ. The V end lost 6 bases, the J end lost 4 bases, and 9 bases lay between the germline ends. The CDR3 region is CASRGPYNEKLFF. The CDR3 coding sequence is TGTGCCAGCAGGGGGCCTTATAATGAAAAACTGTTTTTT.

This clonotype was seen only a few times. The rearrangement uses TRBV5-6 and TRBJ1-1; 7 bases agree with TRBD1. Germline CDR1 reads SGHDT; CDR2 reads YYEEEE. This CDR3 is built from 14 residues. The V and J ends lost 4 bases and 9 bases, in that order; junction bases with no gene match: 12. CDR3 sequence (DNA): TGTGCCAGCAGCAGACGGACAGGTCTCGATCAAGCTTTCTTT. It translates to CASSRRTGLDQAFF.

This clonotype came up many times. The rearrangement joins TRBV7-2 to TRBJ1-2; D is unresolved. The CDR3 loop spans 15 amino acids. Germline CDR1 and CDR2: SGHTA and FQGNSA. V lost 2 bases, J lost 7 bases, and 17 bases lay in between. The CDR3 coding sequence is TGTGCCAGCAGCTTAAAAGGAGATGCCTGGGGTGGCTACACCTTC. It codes for CASSLKGDAWGGYTF.

The chain uses TRBV19 and TRBJ2-3, with a possible D match to TRBD1 (5 bases). CDR1 is LNHDA, CDR2 SQIVND, per germline (reference sequence). Trimming took off 6 bases at V and 0 bases at J, with 10 bases between the two ends. This CDR3 comprises 14 residues. The CDR3 here is CASSPGSSTDTQYF. The DNA for the CDR3 is TGTGCCAGTAGCCCAGGGTCTAGCACAGATACGCAGTATTTT.

Turning to this clonotype: One end of the junction varies from germline; a read error may be responsible. This chain uses TRBV19 with TRBJ2-2; the match to TRBD1 covers 8 bases. Per germline, CDR1 LNHDA and CDR2 SQIVND (reference sequence). This CDR3 is built from 16 residues. The CDR3 coding sequence is TGTGCTAGTAGTCCTTCAGCAGGGGGCATCGCCGGGGAGCTGTTTTTT. Amino acid sequence: CASSPSAGGIAGELFF.

This clonotype came up many times. This chain connects TRBV13 to TRBJ2-2; TRBD1 aligns across 10 bases. V shed 5 bases, J shed 11 bases, and the junction held 8 bases outside the gene matches. Germline V gene data show CDR1 as PRHDT and CDR2 as FYEKMQ (reference sequence). The CDR3 is 14 amino acids. The CDR3 region is CASSPRDRGFELFF. Here the CDR3 DNA reads TGTGCCAGCAGCCCCCGGGACAGGGGATTTGAGCTGTTTTTT. The whole variable domain, filled in from reference TRBV13 and TRBJ2-2, reads AAGVIQSPRHLIKEKRETATLKCYPIPRHDTVYWYQQGPGQDPQFLISFYEKMQSDKGSIPDRFSAQQFSDYHSELNMSSLELGDSALYFCASSPRDRGFELFFGEGSRLTVL.

This chain connects TRBV2 to TRBJ2-7; 8 bases are shared with TRBD1. CDR3 length: 13 amino acids. The ends lost 7 bases at V and 5 bases at J; junction bases unmatched: 7. Germline V gene data show CDR1 as SNHLY and CDR2 as FYNNEI. The CDR3 DNA sequence: TGTGCCAGCATCCCACAGGGGGAGGACGAGCAGTACGTC. Translation gives CASIPQGEDEQYV.

The rearrangement links TRBV11-2 to TRBJ1-1, with no clear D. The V gene's germline CDR1 is SGHAT and CDR2 FQNNGV. CDR3 size: 15 residues. Between the trimmed V and J ends, which lost 5 bases and 2 bases, there was a span of 15 bases. The CDR3 coding sequence is TGTGCCAGCAGCCCGTCGGTAGGTGGTAACACTGAAGCTTTCTTT. Translation: CASSPSVGGNTEAFF.

The chain combines TRBV7-9 with TRBJ1-1; D gene ambiguous. This CDR3 has 12 residues. CDR1 is SEHNR, CDR2 FQNEAQ, per germline (reference sequence). Trimming shortened V by 2 bases and J by 7 bases, and 8 bases separated the two germline ends. The CDR3 bases are TGTGCCAGCAGCTTATGGCAGATTGAAGCTTTCTTT. Translated: CASSLWQIEAFF.

This clonotype was seen more than once but under ten times. CDR3 protein: CASSLADRWGYEQYV. In DNA, the CDR3 is TGTGCCAGCAGCTTAGCAGACAGATGGGGCTACGAGCAGTACGTC. This sequence joins TRBV7-6 and TRBJ2-7, with D perhaps TRBD1 (5 bases). Germline loops: CDR1 SGHVS, CDR2 FNYEAQ. Between the trimmed V and J ends, which lost 0 bases and 3 bases, there was a span of 12 bases. The CDR3 length is 15 residues.